This is a list of T cell receptor beta chains from one sample in a study of T cells after yellow fever vaccination. Via MiXCR, TCRdb re-called the 5' RACE reads, giving one row per CDR3 protein. The sample lists approximately 250,000 distinct CDR3 sequences; more than 3.5% were seen once. Here the sequenced sample was PBMCs, taken 15 days after the yellow fever booster vaccination. The receptors here all came from a man between 18 and 35 years old who received the YFV17D yellow fever vaccine. CDR3s include the opening cysteine and the closing phenylalanine or tryptophan. D genes are given only for firm matches. Only some rows state a clone size, as once, few, many or a class for expanded clones.

many,NA,TRBV20-1,TRBJ1-5,TGCAGTGCGAGACGACAGGCAAATCAGCCCCAGCATTTT,CSARRQANQPQHF
many,NA,TRBV6-6,TRBJ2-7,TGTGCCAGCAGTTACTCCGCTAAATACTACGAGCAGTACTTC,CASSYSAKYYEQYF
many,NA,TRBV12-3/TRBV12-4,TRBJ1-5,TGTGCCAGCAGTTTTATGGGACAATCCTTCGATCAGCCCCAGCATTTT,CASSFMGQSFDQPQHF
many,NA,TRBV7-9,TRBJ1-1,TGTGCCAGCAGCTTAGTAGGCAGGTACACTGAAGCTTTCTTT,CASSLVGRYTEAFF
many,TRBD1,TRBV28,TRBJ1-2,TGTGCCAGCAGCGCGACAGGGACCTATGGCTACACCTTC,CASSATGTYGYTF
many,NA,TRBV18,TRBJ2-1,TGTGCCAGCTCACCGAGTCGGGGCTCCAATGAGCAGTTCTTC,CASSPSRGSNEQFF
many,NA,TRBV7-9,TRBJ1-4,TGTGCCAGCAGCCTATTTAAAGAGGGCAATTCGGATGAAAAACTGTTTTTT,CASSLFKEGNSDEKLFF
many,TRBD2,TRBV19,TRBJ2-1,TGTGCCAGTAGTAATAGCGGGGACTACAATGAGCAGTTCTTC,CASSNSGDYNEQFF
many,TRBD2,TRBV4-2,TRBJ2-5,TGTGCCAGCAGCTTAGGGGGTAGCGGGGACCGCCAAGAGACCCAGTACTTC,CASSLGGSGDRQETQYF
many,NA,TRBV7-2,TRBJ2-3,TGTGCCAGCAGCTGGGGGGCTAGCAGGACAGATACGCAGTATTTT,CASSWGASRTDTQYF
many,NA,TRBV20-1,TRBJ2-3,TGCAGTGCTAGGGGAATAGATACGCAGTATTTT,CSARGIDTQYF
NA,TRBD2,TRBV11-3,TRBJ2-1,TGTGCCAGCAGCAACTTGACTAGCGGGGGGCTACATGAGCAGTTCTTC,CASSNLTSGGLHEQFF
many,NA,TRBV5-5,TRBJ1-4,TGTGCCAGCAGCTTGACGCCCGGTGAAAAACTGTTTTTT,CASSLTPGEKLFF
many,TRBD1,TRBV7-8,TRBJ2-1,TGTGCCAGCAGCTTAATGGGACAGGGATATAATGAGCAGTTCTTC,CASSLMGQGYNEQFF
many,TRBD1,TRBV12-3/TRBV12-4,TRBJ1-2,TGTGCCAGCACCCCAACAGGGGTCGACTATGGCTACACCTTC,CASTPTGVDYGYTF
many,TRBD1,TRBV12-3/TRBV12-4,TRBJ1-2,TGTGCCAGCAGCTATACAGGGGGGTATGGCTACACCTTC,CASSYTGGYGYTF
many,NA,TRBV20-1,TRBJ1-2,TGCAGTGCTCCTGACCGAATCCGGACCTATGGCTACACCTTC,CSAPDRIRTYGYTF
few,NA,TRBV7-6,TRBJ2-1,TGTGCCAGCAGCTTAGCGTTTGAGGTCCATGAGCAGTTCTTC,CASSLAFEVHEQFF
many,TRBD2,TRBV6-6,TRBJ2-3,TGTGCCAGCGTTAGCGGGACGAACACAGATACGCAGTATTTT,CASVSGTNTDTQYF
many,NA,TRBV15,TRBJ2-1,TGTGCCACCACTGGCGGATCCTACAATGAGCAGTTCTTC,CATTGGSYNEQFF
many,NA,TRBV28,TRBJ1-5,TGTGCCAGCAGCCCACCCCGGGGTTGGATGCCCCAGCATTTT,CASSPPRGWMPQHF
many,NA,TRBV7-9,TRBJ1-1,TGTGCCAGCAGCTTCCGGAACACTGAAGCTTTCTTT,CASSFRNTEAFF
many,NA,TRBV12-3/TRBV12-4,TRBJ2-3,TGTGCCAGCAGTTTACCTATCTCAAGCACAGATACGCAGTATTTT,CASSLPISSTDTQYF
many,TRBD2,TRBV6-5,TRBJ2-3,TGTGCCAGCAGTTACGGATCGGCTAGCGGGGAAGGTACGCAGTATTTT,CASSYGSASGEGTQYF
few,TRBD2,TRBV4-3,TRBJ2-7,TGCGCCAGCAGCCAAATCGCGGGGGGCCGTGCTTACGAGCAGTACTTC,CASSQIAGGRAYEQYF
NA,NA,TRBV4-2,TRBJ1-2,TGTGCCAGCAGCCAAGAGATCGGGACACCTAACTATGGCTACACCTTC,CASSQEIGTPNYGYTF
many,TRBD2,TRBV29-1,TRBJ2-1,TGCAGCGTTGAATCCCAGAGCGGGGGCCCAGGCAATGAGCAGTTCTTC,CSVESQSGGPGNEQFF
many,TRBD1,TRBV20-1,TRBJ1-2,TGCAGTGCTCCTCCCGGGACAGGGTTGAGGGGCTACACCTTC,CSAPPGTGLRGYTF
many,NA,TRBV4-3,TRBJ1-1,TGCGCCAGCAGCCAGGGGGCCTACCCCTCGGGCACTGAAGCTTTCTTT,CASSQGAYPSGTEAFF
many,NA,TRBV29-1,TRBJ2-2,TGCAGCTCATCCGAGGGTAACACCGGGGAGCTGTTTTTT,CSSSEGNTGELFF
many,TRBD1,TRBV7-9,TRBJ1-4,TGTGCCAGCAGCAGGGGACAGGGTAATGAAAAACTGTTTTTT,CASSRGQGNEKLFF
many,NA,TRBV5-1,TRBJ2-5,TGCGCCAGCAGCTTGGTTAGCGGATACCAAGAGACCCAGTACTTC,CASSLVSGYQETQYF
many,TRBD1,TRBV5-5,TRBJ2-5,TGTGCCAGCAGTTGGACAGGGGGCAGAGAGACCCAGTACTTC,CASSWTGGRETQYF
many,NA,TRBV10-3,TRBJ2-7,TGTGCCATCAGTGAGTCGAGTGGCGGATCCTACGAGCAGTACTTC,CAISESSGGSYEQYF
NA,NA,TRBV20-1,TRBJ1-2,TGCAGTGCTAGGGAAAACAGTGGCTACACCTTC,CSARENSGYTF
many,TRBD1,TRBV5-1,TRBJ1-2,TGCGCCAGCAGGCCGGGACAGGACGCCTATGGCTACACCTTC,CASRPGQDAYGYTF
many,NA,TRBV6-5,TRBJ1-2,TGTGCCAGCAGTTACTCGCAGGGATGGGCTAACTATGGCTACACCTTC,CASSYSQGWANYGYTF
many,TRBD1,TRBV11-1,TRBJ2-1,TGTGCCAGCAGCCTCGCCCCGGGACAGGGCAATGAGCAGTTCTTC,CASSLAPGQGNEQFF
many,NA,TRBV15,TRBJ2-5,TGTGCCACTAGGATACCACGGTGGAGGACGCAAGAGACCCAGTACTTC,CATRIPRWRTQETQYF
many,NA,TRBV12-5,TRBJ2-3,TGTGCTAGTGGCCACAACGGGGCAGGGGAGGGCAGATCAGCGCAGTATTTT,CASGHNGAGEGRSAQYF
many,NA,TRBV5-1,TRBJ1-5,TGCGCCAGCAGCTTGGGGGGGGTCGGTCAGCCCCAGCATTTT,CASSLGGVGQPQHF
many,TRBD2,TRBV29-1,TRBJ2-1,TGCAGCGTTGAAGGGTCCCGGGGGGCCTACAATGAGCAGTTCTTC,CSVEGSRGAYNEQFF
few,NA,TRBV29-1,TRBJ1-2,TGCAGCGTCTCGGGGGGGGGAGGCTACACCTTC,CSVSGGGGYTF
many,TRBD2,TRBV2,TRBJ2-2,TGTGCCAGCAGTTCCCTAGCGGGGGGGCCGGCAAACACCGGGGAGCTGTTTTTT,CASSSLAGGPANTGELFF
many,TRBD1,TRBV4-3,TRBJ1-1,TGCGCCAGCAGCCAAAAAGGGGGGGCAGGGGGTTCTGAAGCTTTCTTT,CASSQKGGAGGSEAFF
many,TRBD1,TRBV13,TRBJ2-7,TGTGCCAGCAGCCCAATGGGGACAGGGGGCTCCGGCGAGCAGTACTTC,CASSPMGTGGSGEQYF
many,TRBD1,TRBV18,TRBJ2-7,TGTGCCAGCTCATACAGACAGGGTGGGCTCGAGCAGTACTTC,CASSYRQGGLEQYF
many,NA,TRBV12-3/TRBV12-4,TRBJ1-6,TGTGCCAGCAGTTTAATGTTCTCACCCCTCCACTTT,CASSLMFSPLHF
many,NA,TRBV3-1,TRBJ1-1,TGTGCCAGCAGCCAAGGGTCCGGGAACACTGAAGCTTTCTTT,CASSQGSGNTEAFF
many,TRBD2,TRBV11-2,TRBJ2-5,TGTGCCAGCAGCCCCCGGAGCGGGGGCCTCCAAGAGACCCAGTACTTC,CASSPRSGGLQETQYF
NA,TRBD2,TRBV12-3/TRBV12-4,TRBJ2-7,TGTGCCAGCAGTTTTCTAGCGGGGGGATGGTACGAGCAGTACTTC,CASSFLAGGWYEQYF
many,TRBD1,TRBV7-2,TRBJ1-3,TGTGCCAGCAGCTTAGTCCTCGGACAGGAGGGTCGTGGAAACACCATATATTTT,CASSLVLGQEGRGNTIYF